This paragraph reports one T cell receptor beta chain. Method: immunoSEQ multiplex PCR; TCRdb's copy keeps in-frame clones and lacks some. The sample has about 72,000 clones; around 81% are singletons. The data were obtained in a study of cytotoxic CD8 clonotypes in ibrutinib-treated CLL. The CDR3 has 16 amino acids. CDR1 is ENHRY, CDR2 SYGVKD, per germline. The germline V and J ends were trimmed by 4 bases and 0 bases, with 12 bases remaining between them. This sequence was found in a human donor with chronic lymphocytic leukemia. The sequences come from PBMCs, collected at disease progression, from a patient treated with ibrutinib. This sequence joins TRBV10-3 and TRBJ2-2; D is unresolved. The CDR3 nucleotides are TGTGCCATCAGTGGCTCCGGTGGAGCGAACACCGGGGAGCTGTTTTTT. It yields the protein CAISGSGGANTGELFF.